The rows below give T cell receptor beta chains drawn from one sample of a study of shared clonotypes between healthy human individuals. The table came from immunoSEQ multiplex PCR; TCRdb's copy has only in-frame clones and leaves some out. The sample shows over a million clones, 75% to 80% of them seen only once. The sequencing sample was made of memory CD4+ T cells from PBMCs. These receptors were taken from a man between 18 and 35 years old in good health. Some clones in this sample may be carry-over from other donors' samples. The CDR3 runs from the conserved cysteine through the conserved F or W. The order of the fields is clone size, V gene, D gene, J gene, CDR3 DNA, CDR3 protein. The D gene is left open where the match is weak. Some rows mark clone size as missing; the rest say once, few, many or name a class of expanded clone.

clone_size: -
v_call: TRBV13
d_call: TRBD1
j_call: TRBJ2-7
cdr3_nt: TGTGCCAGCAGCACCCCTAGGCAGGGGGCGACCGAGCAGTACTTC
cdr3_aa: CASSTPRQGATEQYF

clone_size: -
v_call: TRBV18
d_call: -
j_call: TRBJ1-2
cdr3_nt: TGTGCCAGCTCACCCCCTGCGGGGGACTATGGCTACACCTTC
cdr3_aa: CASSPPAGDYGYTF

clone_size: -
v_call: TRBV6-5
d_call: TRBD1
j_call: TRBJ2-1
cdr3_nt: TGTGCCAGCAGTTTACCGGGGACAGGGGGCGCTTATGAGCAGTTCTTC
cdr3_aa: CASSLPGTGGAYEQFF

clone_size: few
v_call: TRBV7-9
d_call: TRBD1
j_call: TRBJ2-2
cdr3_nt: TGTGCCAGCAGCTTCTCCAGAGGACAGGGGGCCGGGGAGCTGTTTTTT
cdr3_aa: CASSFSRGQGAGELFF

clone_size: -
v_call: TRBV7-3
d_call: TRBD2
j_call: TRBJ2-2
cdr3_nt: TGTGCCAGCAGCCTTAGCGGGTTCACCGGGGAGCTGTTTTTT
cdr3_aa: CASSLSGFTGELFF

clone_size: few
v_call: TRBV4-2
d_call: -
j_call: TRBJ2-6
cdr3_nt: TGTGCCAGCAGCCAAGACTGGAGCTCTGGGGCCAACGTCCTGACTTTC
cdr3_aa: CASSQDWSSGANVLTF

clone_size: once
v_call: TRBV18
d_call: -
j_call: TRBJ1-1
cdr3_nt: TGTGCCAGCCCGCAATTGGGTGTGTGGGGCACTGAAGCTTTCTTT
cdr3_aa: CASPQLGVWGTEAFF

clone_size: once
v_call: TRBV5-4
d_call: -
j_call: TRBJ1-2
cdr3_nt: TGTGCCAGCAGCTTAACAAGCTCGTATGGCTACACCTTC
cdr3_aa: CASSLTSSYGYTF

clone_size: once
v_call: TRBV27
d_call: -
j_call: TRBJ2-7
cdr3_nt: TGTGCCAGCAGTTTTTGGGGGAGGGAGCAGTACTTC
cdr3_aa: CASSFWGREQYF

clone_size: once
v_call: TRBV19
d_call: TRBD2
j_call: TRBJ2-7
cdr3_nt: TGTGCCAGTAGTAGGGACTACCCGTACGAGCAGTACTTC
cdr3_aa: CASSRDYPYEQYF

clone_size: -
v_call: TRBV5-4
d_call: TRBD2
j_call: TRBJ2-4
cdr3_nt: TGTGCCAGCAGCTTGCGGGGTCGGGAGGGGAACATTCAGTACTTC
cdr3_aa: CASSLRGREGNIQYF

clone_size: -
v_call: TRBV5-1
d_call: TRBD1
j_call: TRBJ2-7
cdr3_nt: TGCGCCAGCAGTACCGGGACAGGCAGTCCCTACGAGCAGTACTTC
cdr3_aa: CASSTGTGSPYEQYF

clone_size: -
v_call: TRBV5-8
d_call: -
j_call: TRBJ1-2
cdr3_nt: TGTGCCAGCAGCCGGCAGGGACCACTTGGCTACACCTTC
cdr3_aa: CASSRQGPLGYTF

clone_size: -
v_call: TRBV27
d_call: TRBD2
j_call: TRBJ2-3
cdr3_nt: TGTGCCAGCAGTTTATCCCGACTAGCGGGCTACACAGATACGCAGTATTTT
cdr3_aa: CASSLSRLAGYTDTQYF

clone_size: -
v_call: TRBV19
d_call: -
j_call: TRBJ1-3
cdr3_nt: TGTGCCAGTAGTATCGTCCCGGGAAACACCATATATTTT
cdr3_aa: CASSIVPGNTIYF

clone_size: few
v_call: TRBV28
d_call: -
j_call: TRBJ1-2
cdr3_nt: TGTGCCAGCAGGTCGGGGGCGGTCTATGGCTACACCTTC
cdr3_aa: CASRSGAVYGYTF

clone_size: -
v_call: TRBV14
d_call: -
j_call: TRBJ2-1
cdr3_nt: TGTGCCAGCAGCCAAGGGATGGTAGGGCCACCCCGGACTGGCTTCTTC
cdr3_aa: CASSQGMVGPPRTGFF

clone_size: -
v_call: TRBV7-8
d_call: -
j_call: TRBJ1-2
cdr3_nt: TGTGCCAGCACCCTAGACAGCCAAGAAAACTATGGCTACACCTTC
cdr3_aa: CASTLDSQENYGYTF

clone_size: -
v_call: TRBV2
d_call: -
j_call: TRBJ2-7
cdr3_nt: TGTGCCGGCGGGGCAACTTACGAGCAGTACTTC
cdr3_aa: CAGGATYEQYF

clone_size: -
v_call: TRBV19
d_call: -
j_call: TRBJ2-7
cdr3_nt: TGTGCCAGTAGTATGCGAGGCCCTAGCGTGACCCTTAGCTACGAGCAGTACTTC
cdr3_aa: CASSMRGPSVTLSYEQYF

clone_size: -
v_call: TRBV6-8
d_call: TRBD1
j_call: TRBJ2-3
cdr3_nt: TGTGCCAGCAGGTTGGGACAGAGCACAGATACGCAGTATTTT
cdr3_aa: CASRLGQSTDTQYF

clone_size: -
v_call: TRBV2
d_call: -
j_call: TRBJ1-1
cdr3_nt: TGTGCCAGCTGCCTTGAGGGGGGGAACACTGAAGCTTTCTTT
cdr3_aa: CASCLEGGNTEAFF

clone_size: -
v_call: TRBV30
d_call: -
j_call: TRBJ1-3
cdr3_nt: TGTGCCTGGAGTGTGTGGCCTCGGGGCTCTGGAAACACCATATATTTT
cdr3_aa: CAWSVWPRGSGNTIYF